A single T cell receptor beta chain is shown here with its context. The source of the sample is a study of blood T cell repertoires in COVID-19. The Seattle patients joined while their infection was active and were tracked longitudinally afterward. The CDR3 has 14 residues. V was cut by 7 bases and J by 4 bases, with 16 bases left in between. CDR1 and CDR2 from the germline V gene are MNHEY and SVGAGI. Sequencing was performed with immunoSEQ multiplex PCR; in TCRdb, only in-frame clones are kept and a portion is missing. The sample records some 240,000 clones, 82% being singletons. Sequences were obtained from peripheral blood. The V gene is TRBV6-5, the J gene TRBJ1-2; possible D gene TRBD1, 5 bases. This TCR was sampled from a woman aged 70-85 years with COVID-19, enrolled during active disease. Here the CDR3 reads CASMGLGHRYGYTF. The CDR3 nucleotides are TGTGCCAGCATGGGCTTAGGACACCGCTATGGCTACACCTTC.